This TCR beta chain was sequenced in a study of T cell responses to AZD1222 COVID-19 vaccine. Some clones are missing from TCRdb's copy, which holds only in-frame ones; the method was immunoSEQ multiplex PCR. The repertoire consists of some 85,000 clones, with 90% to 95% occurring once and the leading ten covering 7.5%. Whole-study findings and limits: Nearly half of spike-specific TCRs reportedly target variant regions that are unmutated in the B.1.351 and B.1.1.7 variants.

Trimming shortened V by 3 bases and J by 8 bases, and 10 bases separated the two germline ends. The CDR3 covers 11 residues. Germline V CDR1 and CDR2: DFQATT, SNEGSKA (reference sequence). This clone occurred once. Its target is not known. This rearrangement joins TRBV20-1 to TRBJ1-2; D is possibly TRBD1 (6 bases). This TCR was sampled from an adult in good health. Sequencing was performed on peripheral blood, taken on day 0 of AZD1222 vaccination. The CDR3 region is CSARSTGGYTF. DNA of the CDR3: TGCAGTGCTAGGAGTACAGGGGGCTACACCTTC.